This T cell receptor beta chain was identified during a study of shared clonotypes between healthy human individuals. The naive CD8 fraction comprised CD45RO-negative cells positively selected for CCR7 and excluded terminally differentiated effector memory CD45RA+ cells. In the original processing: Owing to the provision of junction-only sequences devoid of quality scores by immunoSEQ, filtering differed. The protocol was immunoSEQ multiplex PCR, while the TCRdb copy is restricted to in-frame clones and leaves out a portion. The V and J calls and clone size were taken over from that table, and D and trimming were inferred from the DNA. The sample includes around 2.1 million clones, just over 90% seen only once; the top ten take more than 1.5%. This CDR3 has 16 amino acids. Trimming left V 1 base short and J 2 bases short, with 13 bases between. Germline CDR1 SGHTA, CDR2 FQGNSA.

The sample consisted of naive CD8+ T cells from PBMCs. The chain joins TRBV7-2 to TRBJ2-3; no clear D. The sequence was collected from a man aged 18 to 30 in good health. Some clones in this sample may be carry-over from other donors' samples. CDR3 region: CASSLVVPPATDTQYF. The CDR3 DNA follows: TGTGCCAGCAGCTTAGTGGTCCCCCCTGCCACAGATACGCAGTATTTT.